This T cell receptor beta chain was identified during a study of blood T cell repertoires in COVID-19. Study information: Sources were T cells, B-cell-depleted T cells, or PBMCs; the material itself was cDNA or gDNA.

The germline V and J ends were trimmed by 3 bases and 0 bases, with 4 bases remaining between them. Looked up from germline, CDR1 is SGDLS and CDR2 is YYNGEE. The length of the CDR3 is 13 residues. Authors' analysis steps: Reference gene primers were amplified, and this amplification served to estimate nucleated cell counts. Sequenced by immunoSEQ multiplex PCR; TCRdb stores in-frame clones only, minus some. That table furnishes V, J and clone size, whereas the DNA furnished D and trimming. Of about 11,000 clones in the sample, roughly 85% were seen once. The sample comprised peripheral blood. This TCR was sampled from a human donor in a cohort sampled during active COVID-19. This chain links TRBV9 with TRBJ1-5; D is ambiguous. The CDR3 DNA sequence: TGTGCCAGCAGCGACGGTAGCAATCAGCCCCAGCATTTT. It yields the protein CASSDGSNQPQHF.